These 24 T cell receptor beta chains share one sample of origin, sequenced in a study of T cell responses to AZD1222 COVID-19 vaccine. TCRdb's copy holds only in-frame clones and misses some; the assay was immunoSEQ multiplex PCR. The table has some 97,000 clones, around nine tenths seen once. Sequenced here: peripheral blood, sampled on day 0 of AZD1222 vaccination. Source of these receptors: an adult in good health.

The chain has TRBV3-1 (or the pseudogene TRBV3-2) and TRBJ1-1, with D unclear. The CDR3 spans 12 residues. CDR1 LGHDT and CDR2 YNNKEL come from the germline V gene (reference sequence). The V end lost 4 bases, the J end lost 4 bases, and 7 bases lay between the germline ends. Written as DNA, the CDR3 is TGTGCCAGCAGCCCCGGCGGCACTGAAGCTTTCTTT. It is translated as CASSPGGTEAFF.

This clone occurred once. For the CDR3, the DNA is TGTGCCAGCAGCCAGGGTCCTGAAGCTTTCTTT. It specifies CASSQGPEAFF. The V gene is TRBV14, the J gene TRBJ1-1; D unresolved. CDR3 size: 11 residues. Germline values: CDR1 SGHDN, CDR2 FVKESK. The V end lost 3 bases, the J end lost 6 bases, and 5 bases lay between the germline ends.

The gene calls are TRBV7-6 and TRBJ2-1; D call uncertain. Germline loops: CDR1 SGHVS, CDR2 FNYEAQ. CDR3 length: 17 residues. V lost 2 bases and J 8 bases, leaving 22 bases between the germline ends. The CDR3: CASSLLVTLAGSYEQFF. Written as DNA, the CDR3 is TGTGCCAGCAGCTTATTGGTGACCCTCGCAGGTTCGTATGAGCAGTTCTTC.

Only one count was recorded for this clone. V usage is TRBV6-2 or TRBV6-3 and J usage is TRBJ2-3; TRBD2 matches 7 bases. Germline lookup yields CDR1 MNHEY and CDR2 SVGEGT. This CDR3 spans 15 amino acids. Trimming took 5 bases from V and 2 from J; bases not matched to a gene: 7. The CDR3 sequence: CASSVRGDYTDTQYF. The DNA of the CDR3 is TGTGCCAGCAGTGTTCGGGGGGATTACACAGATACGCAGTATTTT.

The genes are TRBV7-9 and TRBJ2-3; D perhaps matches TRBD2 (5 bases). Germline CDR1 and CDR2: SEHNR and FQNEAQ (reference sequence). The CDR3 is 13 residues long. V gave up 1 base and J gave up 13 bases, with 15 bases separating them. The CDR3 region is CASSLVVGGSEYF. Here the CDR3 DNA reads TGTGCCAGCAGCTTAGTCGTGGGCGGGTCCGAGTATTTT.

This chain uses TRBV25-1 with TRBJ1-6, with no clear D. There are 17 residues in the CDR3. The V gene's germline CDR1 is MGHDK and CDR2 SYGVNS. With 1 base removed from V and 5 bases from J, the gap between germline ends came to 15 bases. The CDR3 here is CASSEFRGGSDNSPLHF. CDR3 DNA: TGTGCCAGCAGTGAATTTCGCGGTGGCAGCGATAATTCACCCCTCCACTTT.

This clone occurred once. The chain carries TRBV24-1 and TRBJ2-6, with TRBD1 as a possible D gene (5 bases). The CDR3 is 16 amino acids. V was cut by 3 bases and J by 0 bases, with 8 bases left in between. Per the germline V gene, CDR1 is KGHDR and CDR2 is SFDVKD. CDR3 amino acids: CATSDPGYSGANVLTF. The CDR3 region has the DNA TGTGCCACCAGTGATCCAGGGTACTCTGGGGCCAACGTCCTGACTTTC.

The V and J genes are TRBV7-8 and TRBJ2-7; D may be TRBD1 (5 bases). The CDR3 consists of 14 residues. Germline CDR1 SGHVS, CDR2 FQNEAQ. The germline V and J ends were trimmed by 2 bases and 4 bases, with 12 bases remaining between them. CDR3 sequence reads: CASSLFPGAYEQYF. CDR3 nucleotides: TGTGCCAGCAGCTTATTCCCTGGGGCTTACGAGCAGTACTTC. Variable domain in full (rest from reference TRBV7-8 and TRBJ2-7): GAGVSQSPRYKVAKRGQDVALRCDPISGHVSLFWYQQALGQGPEFLTYFQNEAQLDKSGLPSDRFFAERPEGSVSTLKIQRTQQEDSAVYLCASSLFPGAYEQYFGPGTRLTVT.

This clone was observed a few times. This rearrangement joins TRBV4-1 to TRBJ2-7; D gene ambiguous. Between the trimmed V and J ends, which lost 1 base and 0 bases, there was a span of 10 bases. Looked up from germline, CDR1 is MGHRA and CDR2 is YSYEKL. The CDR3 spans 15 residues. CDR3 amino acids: CASSQVDRASYEQYF. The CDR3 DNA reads TGCGCCAGCAGCCAAGTGGATAGGGCCTCCTACGAGCAGTACTTC.

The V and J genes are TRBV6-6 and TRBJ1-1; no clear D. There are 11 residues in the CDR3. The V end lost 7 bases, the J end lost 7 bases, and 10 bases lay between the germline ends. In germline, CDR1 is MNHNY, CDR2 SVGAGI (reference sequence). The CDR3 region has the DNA TGTGCCAGCACGGGGTTAGGTGAAGCTTTCTTT. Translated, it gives CASTGLGEAFF.

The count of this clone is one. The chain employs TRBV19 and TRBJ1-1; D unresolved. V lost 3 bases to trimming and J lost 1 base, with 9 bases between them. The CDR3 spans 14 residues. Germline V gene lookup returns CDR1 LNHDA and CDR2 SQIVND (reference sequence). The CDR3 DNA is TGTGCCAGTAGTATGACCAATCGGAACACTGAAGCTTTCTTT. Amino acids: CASSMTNRNTEAFF.

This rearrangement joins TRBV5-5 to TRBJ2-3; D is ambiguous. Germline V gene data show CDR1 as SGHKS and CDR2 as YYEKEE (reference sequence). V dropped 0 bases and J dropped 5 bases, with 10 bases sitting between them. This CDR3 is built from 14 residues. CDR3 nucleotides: TGTGCCAGCAGCTTGGTTCCGGTCGAAGATACGCAGTATTTT. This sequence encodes CASSLVPVEDTQYF.

CDR3 nucleotide sequence: TGTGCCAGCAGCTCTCCGGGACAGGGGTATGGCTACACCTTC. Its protein product is CASSSPGQGYGYTF. The genes are TRBV5-8 and TRBJ1-2; 10 bases match TRBD1. Germline CDR1 SGHTS, CDR2 YDEGEE. With V trimmed by 3 bases and J by 5 bases, 4 bases remained unmatched. The CDR3 covers 14 residues.

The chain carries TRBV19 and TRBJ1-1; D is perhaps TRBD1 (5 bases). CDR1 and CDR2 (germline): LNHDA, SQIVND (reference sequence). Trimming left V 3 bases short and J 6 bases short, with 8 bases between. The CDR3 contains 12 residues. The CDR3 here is CASSIWGAEAFF. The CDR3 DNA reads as TGTGCCAGTAGTATTTGGGGGGCTGAAGCTTTCTTT.

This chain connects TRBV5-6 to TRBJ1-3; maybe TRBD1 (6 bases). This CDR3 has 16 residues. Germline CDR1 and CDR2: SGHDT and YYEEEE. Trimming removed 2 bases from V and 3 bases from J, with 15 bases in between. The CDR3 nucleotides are TGTGCCAGCAGCTTCAGGACAGAGAAGGTTGGAAACACCATATATTTT. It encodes CASSFRTEKVGNTIYF.

This CDR3 reads CASSSRNSPLHF. The CDR3, as DNA: TGTGCCAGTAGTTCACGTAATTCACCCCTCCACTTT. The chain is built from TRBV19 and TRBJ1-6, with no clear D. CDR3 length equals 12 residues. The germline V gene has CDR1 LNHDA and CDR2 SQIVND (reference sequence). V was clipped by 5 bases and J by 6 bases, with 5 bases between them.

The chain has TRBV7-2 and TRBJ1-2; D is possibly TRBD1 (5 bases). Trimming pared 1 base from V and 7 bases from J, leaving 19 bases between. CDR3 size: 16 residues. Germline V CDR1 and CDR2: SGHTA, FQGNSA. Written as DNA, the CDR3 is TGTGCCAGCAGCTTAGGTTTGGGGGGATGGAGATCTGGCTACACCTTC. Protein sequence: CASSLGLGGWRSGYTF.

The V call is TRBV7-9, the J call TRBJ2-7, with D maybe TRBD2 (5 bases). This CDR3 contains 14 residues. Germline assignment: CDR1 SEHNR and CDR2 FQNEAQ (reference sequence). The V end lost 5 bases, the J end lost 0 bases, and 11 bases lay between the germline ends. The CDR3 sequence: CASSRTGSSYEQYF. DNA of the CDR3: TGTGCCAGCAGCCGGACGGGAAGCTCCTACGAGCAGTACTTC.

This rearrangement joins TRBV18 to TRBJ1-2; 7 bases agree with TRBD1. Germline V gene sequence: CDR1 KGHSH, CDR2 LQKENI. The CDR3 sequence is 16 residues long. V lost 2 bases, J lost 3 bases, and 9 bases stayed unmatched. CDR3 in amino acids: CASSPVSPGGDYGYTF. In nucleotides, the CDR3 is TGTGCCAGCTCACCAGTCAGTCCAGGGGGTGACTATGGCTACACCTTC.

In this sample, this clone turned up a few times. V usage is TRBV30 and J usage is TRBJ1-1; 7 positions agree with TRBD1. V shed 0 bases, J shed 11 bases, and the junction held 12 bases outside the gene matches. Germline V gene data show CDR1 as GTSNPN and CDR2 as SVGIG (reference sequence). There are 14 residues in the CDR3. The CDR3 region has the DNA TGTGCCTGGAGTGTAATAGGAGGGGGCGAGAGGGCTTTCTTT. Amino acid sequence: CAWSVIGGGERAFF.

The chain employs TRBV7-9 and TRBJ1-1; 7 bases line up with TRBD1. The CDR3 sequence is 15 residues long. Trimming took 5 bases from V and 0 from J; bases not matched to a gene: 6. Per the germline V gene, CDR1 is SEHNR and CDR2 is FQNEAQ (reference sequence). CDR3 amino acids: CASSQDRWMNTEAFF. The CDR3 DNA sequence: TGTGCCAGCAGCCAGGACAGGTGGATGAACACTGAAGCTTTCTTT.

CDR3 in amino acids: CASSQVTSGGDGELFF. The CDR3 DNA sequence: TGCGCCAGCAGCCAAGTAACTAGCGGGGGCGACGGGGAGCTGTTTTTT. The V gene is TRBV4-1, the J gene TRBJ2-2, with TRBD2 matching 11 bases. CDR1 is MGHRA and CDR2 is YSYEKL in the germline V gene. Trimming took 1 base from V and 7 from J; bases not matched to a gene: 5. The CDR3 length is 16 residues.

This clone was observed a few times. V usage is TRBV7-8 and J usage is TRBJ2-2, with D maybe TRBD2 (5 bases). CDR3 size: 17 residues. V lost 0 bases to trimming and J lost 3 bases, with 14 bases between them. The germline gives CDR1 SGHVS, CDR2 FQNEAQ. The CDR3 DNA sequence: TGTGCCAGCAGCTTAGCGCCCTCGGGGTGGGACACCGGGGAGCTGTTTTTT. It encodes CASSLAPSGWDTGELFF.

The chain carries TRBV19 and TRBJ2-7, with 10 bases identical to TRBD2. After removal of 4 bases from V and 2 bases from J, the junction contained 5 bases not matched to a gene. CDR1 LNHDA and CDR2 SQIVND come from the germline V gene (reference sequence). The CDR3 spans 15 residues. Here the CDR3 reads CASSKKLAGTYEQYF. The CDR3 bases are TGTGCCAGTAGTAAAAAACTAGCGGGAACCTACGAGCAGTACTTC.